Below are 5 T cell receptor beta chains sequenced from a single sample in a study of blood T cells in healthy people across ages. Alongside a J-beta primer mix, a sample-barcoded 5' primer served in a second PCR lasting roughly 6 to 11 cycles. Each CDR3 protein is one row after TCRdb ran MiXCR on the 5' RACE reads. Altogether hundreds of thousands of distinct CDR3 sequences are present, 21% being singletons, with the ten largest covering roughly 3.6%. Material: blood. The receptors were sampled from a man in his sixties or seventies in good health.

The table lists this clonotype with a few counts. The genes are TRBV6-2 or TRBV6-3 and TRBJ2-3; TRBD2 aligns across 8 bases. This CDR3 is built from 14 residues. Losses at the gene ends were 4 bases for V and 5 bases for J; bases not matched to a gene: 5. CDR1 MNHEY and CDR2 SVGEGT come from the germline V gene. The chain's CDR3 is CASSFGLAEDTQYF. CDR3 coding DNA: TGTGCCAGCAGTTTTGGACTAGCAGAAGATACGCAGTATTTT.

This clonotype has only a few counts. In nucleotides, the CDR3 is TGCAGTCTACCAGGGGCTTTCTTT. It translates to CSLPGAFF. This chain links TRBV20-1 with TRBJ1-1; a possible D gene is TRBD1 (5 bases). Germline CDR1 and CDR2: DFQATT and SNEGSKA (reference sequence). V shed 8 bases and J shed 11 bases, with 9 bases lying between them. The CDR3 sequence is 8 residues long.

This rearrangement joins TRBV12-3 or TRBV12-4 to TRBJ2-1; D not resolved. This CDR3 comprises 13 residues. The ends were cut back, 3 bases at V and 3 bases at J, with 6 bases in the middle. CDR3 DNA sequence: TGTGCCAGCAGTTTTGTAAACTACAATGAGCAGTTCTTC. Its translation: CASSFVNYNEQFF.

The V call is TRBV9, the J call TRBJ1-1; D is unresolved. The CDR3 extends over 12 amino acids. The V gene's germline CDR1 is SGDLS and CDR2 YYNGEE. The V end was cut by 0 bases, the J end by 11 bases, with 11 bases between. CDR3 sequence reads: CASSVAEGGAFF. DNA for the CDR3: TGTGCCAGCAGCGTAGCGGAGGGAGGTGCTTTCTTT. Full variable domain (rest looked up from reference TRBV9 and TRBJ1-1): DSGVTQTPKHLITATGQRVTLRCSPRSGDLSVYWYQQSLDQGLQFLIQYYNGEERAKGNILERFSAQQFPDLHSELNLSSLELGDSALYFCASSVAEGGAFFGQGTRLTVV.

This clonotype has a count of ten or more. The CDR3 bases are TGCAGCGTTGAAGAGGGGTCTCGGCAGTACTTC. Protein: CSVEEGSRQYF. The chain has TRBV29-1 and TRBJ2-7; D unclear. Trimming pared 0 bases from V and 9 bases from J, leaving 9 bases between. From germline, CDR1 is SQVTM and CDR2 ANQGSEA. The CDR3 spans 11 residues.